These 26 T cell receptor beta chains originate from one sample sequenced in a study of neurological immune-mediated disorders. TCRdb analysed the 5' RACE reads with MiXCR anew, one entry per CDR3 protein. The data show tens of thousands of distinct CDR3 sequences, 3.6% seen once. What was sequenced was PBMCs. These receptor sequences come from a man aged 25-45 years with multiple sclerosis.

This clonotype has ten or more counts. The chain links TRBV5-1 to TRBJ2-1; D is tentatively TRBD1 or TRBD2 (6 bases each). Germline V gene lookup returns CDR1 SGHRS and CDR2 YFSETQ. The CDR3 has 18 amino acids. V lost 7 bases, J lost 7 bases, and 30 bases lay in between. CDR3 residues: CASLRGDLAAPRHNEQFF. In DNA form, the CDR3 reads TGCGCCAGCTTAAGGGGGGACTTAGCTGCCCCCAGACATAATGAGCAGTTCTTC.

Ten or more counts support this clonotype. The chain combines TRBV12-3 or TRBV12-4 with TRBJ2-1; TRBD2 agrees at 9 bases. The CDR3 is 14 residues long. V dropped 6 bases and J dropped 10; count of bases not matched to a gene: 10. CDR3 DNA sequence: TGTGCCAGCAGCCCGATCGGGCTAGCGGGAGAGCAGTTCTTC. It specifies CASSPIGLAGEQFF.

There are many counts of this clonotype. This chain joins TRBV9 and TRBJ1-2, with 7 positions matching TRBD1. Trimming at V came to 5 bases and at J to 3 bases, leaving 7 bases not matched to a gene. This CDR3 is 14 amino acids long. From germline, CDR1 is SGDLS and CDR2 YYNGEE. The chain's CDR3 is CASSTGQAYYGYTF. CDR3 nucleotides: TGTGCCAGCAGTACCGGACAGGCATACTATGGCTACACCTTC.

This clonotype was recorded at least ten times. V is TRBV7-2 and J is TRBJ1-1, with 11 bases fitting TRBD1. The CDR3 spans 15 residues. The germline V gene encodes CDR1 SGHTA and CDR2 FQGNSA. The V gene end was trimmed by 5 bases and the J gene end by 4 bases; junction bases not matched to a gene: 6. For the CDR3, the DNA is TGTGCCAGCAGCGCCGGACAGGGGGCGTCCACTGAAGCTTTCTTT. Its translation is CASSAGQGASTEAFF.

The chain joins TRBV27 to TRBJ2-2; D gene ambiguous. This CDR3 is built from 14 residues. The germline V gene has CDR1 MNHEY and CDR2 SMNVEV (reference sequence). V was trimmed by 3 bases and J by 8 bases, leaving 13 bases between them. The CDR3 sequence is CASSFGPVRGELFF. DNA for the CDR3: TGTGCCAGCAGTTTCGGGCCTGTGCGTGGGGAGCTGTTTTTT.

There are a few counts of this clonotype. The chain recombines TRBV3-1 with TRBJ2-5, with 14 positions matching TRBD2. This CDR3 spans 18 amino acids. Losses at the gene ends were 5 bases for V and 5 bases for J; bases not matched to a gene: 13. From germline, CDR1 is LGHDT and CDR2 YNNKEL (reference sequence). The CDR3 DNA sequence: TGTGCCAGCAGCTACGTGACTAGCGGGGGGGCCGAGGGGGAGACCCAGTACTTC. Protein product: CASSYVTSGGAEGETQYF.

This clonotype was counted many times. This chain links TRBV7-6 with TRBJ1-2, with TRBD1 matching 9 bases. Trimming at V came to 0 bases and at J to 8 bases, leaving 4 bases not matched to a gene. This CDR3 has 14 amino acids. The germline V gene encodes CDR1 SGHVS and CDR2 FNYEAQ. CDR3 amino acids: CASSLAGTGKGYTF. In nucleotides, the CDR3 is TGTGCCAGCAGCTTAGCTGGGACAGGGAAGGGCTACACCTTC. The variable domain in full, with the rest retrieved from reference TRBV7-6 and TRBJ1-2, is GAGVSQSPRYKVTKRGQDVALRCDPISGHVSLYWYRQALGQGPEFLTYFNYEAQQDKSGLPNDRFSAERPEGSISTLTIQRTEQRDSAMYRCASSLAGTGKGYTFGSGTRLTVV.

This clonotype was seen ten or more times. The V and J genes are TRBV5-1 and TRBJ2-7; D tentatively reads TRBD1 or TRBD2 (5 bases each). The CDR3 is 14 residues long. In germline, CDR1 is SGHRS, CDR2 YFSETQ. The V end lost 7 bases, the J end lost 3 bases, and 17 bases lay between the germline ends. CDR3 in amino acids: CASRVGDGYYEQYF. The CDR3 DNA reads TGCGCCAGCCGGGTTGGGGACGGATACTACGAGCAGTACTTC. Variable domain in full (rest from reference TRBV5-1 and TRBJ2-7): KAGVTQTPRYLIKTRGQQVTLSCSPISGHRSVSWYQQTPGQGLQFLFEYFSETQRNKGNFPGRFSGRQFSNSRSEMNVSTLELGDSALYLCASRVGDGYYEQYFGPGTRLTVT.

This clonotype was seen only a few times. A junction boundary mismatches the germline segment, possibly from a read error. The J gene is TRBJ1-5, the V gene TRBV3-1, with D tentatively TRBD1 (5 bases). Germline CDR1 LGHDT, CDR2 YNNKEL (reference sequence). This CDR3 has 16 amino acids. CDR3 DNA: TGTGCCAGCAGCCAAGACTGGCAGGGAGCGAATCAGCCCCAGAATTTT. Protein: CASSQDWQGANQPQNF.

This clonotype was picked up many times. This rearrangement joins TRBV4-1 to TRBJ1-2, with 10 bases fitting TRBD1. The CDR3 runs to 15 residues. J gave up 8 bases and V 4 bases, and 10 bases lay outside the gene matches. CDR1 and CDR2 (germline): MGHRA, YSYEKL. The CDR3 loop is CASSLGTGAARGYTF. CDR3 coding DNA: TGCGCCAGCAGCCTCGGGACAGGGGCCGCGAGGGGCTACACCTTC.

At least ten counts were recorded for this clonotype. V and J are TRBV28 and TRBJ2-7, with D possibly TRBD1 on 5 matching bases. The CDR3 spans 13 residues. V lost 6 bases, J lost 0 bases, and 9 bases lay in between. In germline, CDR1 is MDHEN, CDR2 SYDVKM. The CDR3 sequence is CASRPGFSYEQYF. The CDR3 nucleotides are TGTGCCAGCAGGCCAGGGTTCTCCTACGAGCAGTACTTC.

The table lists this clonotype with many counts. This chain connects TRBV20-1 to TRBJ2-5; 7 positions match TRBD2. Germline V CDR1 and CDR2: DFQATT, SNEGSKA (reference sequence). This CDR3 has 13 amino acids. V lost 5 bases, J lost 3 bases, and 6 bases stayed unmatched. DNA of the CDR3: TGCAGTGCTGACGTGGGAGGGAAAGAGACCCAGTACTTC. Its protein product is CSADVGGKETQYF.

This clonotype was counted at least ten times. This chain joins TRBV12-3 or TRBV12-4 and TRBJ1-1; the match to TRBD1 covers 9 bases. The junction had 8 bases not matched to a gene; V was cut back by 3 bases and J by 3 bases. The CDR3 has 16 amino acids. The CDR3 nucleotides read TGTGCCAGCAGTTTCGTCCGGGACAGGGTTTACACTGAAGCTTTCTTT. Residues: CASSFVRDRVYTEAFF.

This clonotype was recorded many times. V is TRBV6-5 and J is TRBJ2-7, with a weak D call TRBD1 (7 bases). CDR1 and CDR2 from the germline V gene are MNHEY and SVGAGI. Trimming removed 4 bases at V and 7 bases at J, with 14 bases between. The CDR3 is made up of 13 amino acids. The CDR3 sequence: CASSSRGAGEQYF. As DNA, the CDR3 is TGTGCCAGCAGTTCCAGGGGGGCCGGTGAGCAGTACTTC.

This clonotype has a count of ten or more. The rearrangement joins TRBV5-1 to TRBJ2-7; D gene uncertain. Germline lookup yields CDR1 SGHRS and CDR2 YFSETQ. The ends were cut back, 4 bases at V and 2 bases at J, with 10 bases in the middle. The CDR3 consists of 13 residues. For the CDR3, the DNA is TGCGCCAGCAGCCTGGACGCCGCCTACGAGCAGTACTTC. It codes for CASSLDAAYEQYF.

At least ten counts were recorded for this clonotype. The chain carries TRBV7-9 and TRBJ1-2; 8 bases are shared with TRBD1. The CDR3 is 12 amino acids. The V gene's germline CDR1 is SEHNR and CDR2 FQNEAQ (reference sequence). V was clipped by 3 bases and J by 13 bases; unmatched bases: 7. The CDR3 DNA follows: TGTGCCAGCAGCTTCTCGAGGACAGGGTCCACCTTC. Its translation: CASSFSRTGSTF.

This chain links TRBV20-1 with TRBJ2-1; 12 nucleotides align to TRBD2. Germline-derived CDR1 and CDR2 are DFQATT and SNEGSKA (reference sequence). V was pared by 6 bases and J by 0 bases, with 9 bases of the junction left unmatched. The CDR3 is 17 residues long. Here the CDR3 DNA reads TGCAGTGCGCCGGGACTAGCGGGCCTTAGCTCCTACAATGAGCAGTTCTTC. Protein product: CSAPGLAGLSSYNEQFF.

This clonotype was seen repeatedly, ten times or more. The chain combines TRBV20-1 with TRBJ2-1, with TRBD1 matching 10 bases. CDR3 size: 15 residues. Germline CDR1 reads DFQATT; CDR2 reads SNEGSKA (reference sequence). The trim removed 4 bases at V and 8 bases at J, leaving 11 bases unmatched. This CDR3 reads CSATRRDRGLDEQFF. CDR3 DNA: TGCAGTGCTACTCGCCGGGACAGGGGCTTAGATGAGCAGTTCTTC.

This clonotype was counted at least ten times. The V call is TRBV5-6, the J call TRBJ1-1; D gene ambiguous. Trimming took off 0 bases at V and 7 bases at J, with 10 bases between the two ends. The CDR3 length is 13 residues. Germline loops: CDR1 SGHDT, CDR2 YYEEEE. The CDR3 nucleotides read TGTGCCAGCAGCTTGGAAGTTGACGGTGAAGCTTTCTTT. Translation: CASSLEVDGEAFF.

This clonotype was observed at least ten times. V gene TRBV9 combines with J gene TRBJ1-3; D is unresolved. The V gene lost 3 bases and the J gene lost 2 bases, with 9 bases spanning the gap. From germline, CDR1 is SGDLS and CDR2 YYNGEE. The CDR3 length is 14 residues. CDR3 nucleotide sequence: TGTGCCAGCAGCGCGTTGGAGGCTGGAAACACCATATATTTT. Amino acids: CASSALEAGNTIYF.

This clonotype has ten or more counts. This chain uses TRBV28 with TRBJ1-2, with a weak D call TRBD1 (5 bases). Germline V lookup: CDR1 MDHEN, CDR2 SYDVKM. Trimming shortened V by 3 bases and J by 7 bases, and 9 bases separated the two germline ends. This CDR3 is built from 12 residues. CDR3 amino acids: CASSFTGRGYTF. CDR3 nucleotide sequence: TGTGCCAGCAGTTTTACAGGACGTGGCTACACCTTC.

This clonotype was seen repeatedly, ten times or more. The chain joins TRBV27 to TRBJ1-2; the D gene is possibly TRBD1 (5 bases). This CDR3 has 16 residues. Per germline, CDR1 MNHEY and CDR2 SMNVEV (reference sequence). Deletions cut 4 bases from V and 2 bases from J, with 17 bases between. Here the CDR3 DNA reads TGTGCCAGCAGTTCAGGGACCAAGACGAGGAACTATGGCTACACCTTC. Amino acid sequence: CASSSGTKTRNYGYTF.

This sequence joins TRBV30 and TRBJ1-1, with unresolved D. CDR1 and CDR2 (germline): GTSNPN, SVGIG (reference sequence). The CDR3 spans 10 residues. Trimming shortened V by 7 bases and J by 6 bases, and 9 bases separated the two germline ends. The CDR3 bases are TGTGCCTCCCGGACGTCTGAAGCTTTCTTT. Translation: CASRTSEAFF.

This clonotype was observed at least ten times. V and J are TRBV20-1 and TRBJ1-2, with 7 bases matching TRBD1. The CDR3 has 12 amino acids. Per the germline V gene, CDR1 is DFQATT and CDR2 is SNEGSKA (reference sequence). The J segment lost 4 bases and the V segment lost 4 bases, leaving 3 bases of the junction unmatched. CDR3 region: CSATGGVYGYTF. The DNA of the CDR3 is TGCAGTGCTACAGGGGGGGTCTATGGCTACACCTTC.

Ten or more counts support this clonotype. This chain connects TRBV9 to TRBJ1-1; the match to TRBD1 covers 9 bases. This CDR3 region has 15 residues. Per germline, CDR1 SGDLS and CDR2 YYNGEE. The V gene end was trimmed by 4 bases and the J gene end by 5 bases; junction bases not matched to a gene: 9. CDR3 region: CASSWTGQGATEAFF. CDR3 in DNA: TGTGCCAGCAGCTGGACGGGACAGGGCGCTACTGAAGCTTTCTTT.

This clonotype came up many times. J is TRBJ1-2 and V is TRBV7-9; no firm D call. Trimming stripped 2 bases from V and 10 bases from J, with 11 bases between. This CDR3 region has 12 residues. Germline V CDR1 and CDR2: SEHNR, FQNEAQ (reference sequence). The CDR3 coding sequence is TGTGCCAGCAGCTTACAGGTCGAATTCTACACCTTC. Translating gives CASSLQVEFYTF. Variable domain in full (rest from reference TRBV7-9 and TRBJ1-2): DTGVSQNPRHKITKRGQNVTFRCDPISEHNRLYWYRQTLGQGPEFLTYFQNEAQLEKSRLLSDRFSAERPKGSFSTLEIQRTEQGDSAMYLCASSLQVEFYTFGSGTRLTVV.